A selection of T cell receptor beta chains follows, all from one sample in a study of identical twins' blood T cells. TCRdb analysed the 5' RACE reads with MiXCR anew, one entry per CDR3 protein. The sample has roughly 340,000 distinct CDR3 sequences, over 25% seen once. The source material was PBMCs. The receptors were gathered from a woman aged 18 to 55 in good health. Both conserved end residues are trimmed from each CDR3. The order of the fields is V gene, J gene, CDR3 protein.

v_call: TRBV3-1; j_call: TRBJ2-1; cdr3_aa: ASRSDSGSSYNEQF
v_call: TRBV20-1; j_call: TRBJ1-1; cdr3_aa: SATTGGGSTEAF
v_call: TRBV18; j_call: TRBJ1-3; cdr3_aa: ASSPPGNTIY
v_call: TRBV6-6; j_call: TRBJ1-3; cdr3_aa: ASSPPTYSGNTIY
v_call: TRBV12-5; j_call: TRBJ2-1; cdr3_aa: ASVVAGIPEQF
v_call: TRBV29-1; j_call: TRBJ2-4; cdr3_aa: SASVDWGANIQY
v_call: TRBV10-2; j_call: TRBJ1-1; cdr3_aa: ASGAQANTEAF
v_call: TRBV9; j_call: TRBJ2-3; cdr3_aa: ASSSISSTDTQY
v_call: TRBV20-1; j_call: TRBJ1-2; cdr3_aa: SARDAGNYGYT
v_call: TRBV12-5; j_call: TRBJ2-7; cdr3_aa: ASGLAGIFYEQY
v_call: TRBV4-3; j_call: TRBJ2-3; cdr3_aa: ASSQLTADTQY
v_call: TRBV20-1; j_call: TRBJ2-2; cdr3_aa: SARGETNILTGELF
v_call: TRBV28; j_call: TRBJ1-2; cdr3_aa: ASRGQGLANYGYT
v_call: TRBV13; j_call: TRBJ1-2; cdr3_aa: ASSTRSGTGRGYGYT
v_call: TRBV20-1; j_call: TRBJ2-1; cdr3_aa: SARESREQF
v_call: TRBV30; j_call: TRBJ1-1; cdr3_aa: AWSAGGTEAF
v_call: TRBV19; j_call: TRBJ1-3; cdr3_aa: ASSPRASGNTIY
v_call: TRBV12-3/TRBV12-4; j_call: TRBJ2-1; cdr3_aa: ASSVLGSGRRNEQF
v_call: TRBV12-5; j_call: TRBJ2-1; cdr3_aa: ASGFSLGNGPNEQF
v_call: TRBV4-1; j_call: TRBJ2-1; cdr3_aa: ASSRPLAGASNEQF
v_call: TRBV28; j_call: TRBJ2-1; cdr3_aa: ASISQSASGSGEQF
v_call: TRBV10-3; j_call: TRBJ2-1; cdr3_aa: AISEFVAGGPHEQF
v_call: TRBV15; j_call: TRBJ1-5; cdr3_aa: ATSRSGAGNSNQPQH
v_call: TRBV19; j_call: TRBJ2-4; cdr3_aa: ASTSEEAKNIQY
v_call: TRBV19; j_call: TRBJ2-1; cdr3_aa: ASSMYNEQF
v_call: TRBV4-3; j_call: TRBJ2-1; cdr3_aa: ASSQEGVPASSYNEQF
v_call: TRBV28; j_call: TRBJ2-7; cdr3_aa: ASSRQGGRYEQY
v_call: TRBV5-1; j_call: TRBJ1-2; cdr3_aa: ASSLGIQGNGYT
v_call: TRBV20-1; j_call: TRBJ2-1; cdr3_aa: SAPGTESYNEQF
v_call: TRBV5-1; j_call: TRBJ2-7; cdr3_aa: ASSLWEEQY
v_call: TRBV5-1; j_call: TRBJ1-1; cdr3_aa: ASSLWGQRTTEAF
v_call: TRBV29-1; j_call: TRBJ2-7; cdr3_aa: SVAPSGEYEQY
v_call: TRBV11-2; j_call: TRBJ1-5; cdr3_aa: ASSLDRGKGQPQH
v_call: TRBV5-1; j_call: TRBJ2-1; cdr3_aa: ASSIRDREGNEQF
v_call: TRBV11-1; j_call: TRBJ2-3; cdr3_aa: ASSLAGLLQDTQY
v_call: TRBV29-1; j_call: TRBJ1-2; cdr3_aa: SVVGSVPNGYT
v_call: TRBV11-3; j_call: TRBJ1-3; cdr3_aa: ASSLKAWQGERNTIY
v_call: TRBV6-2/TRBV6-3; j_call: TRBJ2-2; cdr3_aa: ASEDRGLVAGELF
v_call: TRBV11-2; j_call: TRBJ1-4; cdr3_aa: ASSPLGPRKKLF
v_call: TRBV20-1; j_call: TRBJ2-7; cdr3_aa: SANRDYPYDEQY
v_call: TRBV19; j_call: TRBJ1-5; cdr3_aa: ASSMRADSNQPQH
v_call: TRBV14; j_call: TRBJ2-7; cdr3_aa: ASSPQSYEQY
v_call: TRBV20-1; j_call: TRBJ1-2; cdr3_aa: SARTHSGGYT
v_call: TRBV5-1; j_call: TRBJ1-1; cdr3_aa: ASSLRTGLAEAF
v_call: TRBV30; j_call: TRBJ2-5; cdr3_aa: AWSPGGGQETQY
v_call: TRBV18; j_call: TRBJ1-1; cdr3_aa: ASSSHTQFTEAF
v_call: TRBV20-1; j_call: TRBJ1-1; cdr3_aa: SAPISGGTEAF
v_call: TRBV19; j_call: TRBJ1-1; cdr3_aa: ASSGQFANTEAF
v_call: TRBV20-1; j_call: TRBJ2-3; cdr3_aa: SARTLFTDTQY
v_call: TRBV4-2; j_call: TRBJ1-1; cdr3_aa: ASSQVEARAPEAF
v_call: TRBV12-3/TRBV12-4; j_call: TRBJ2-2; cdr3_aa: ASSFQGAEGELF
v_call: TRBV7-2; j_call: TRBJ2-4; cdr3_aa: ASSLRAGDKNIQY
v_call: TRBV5-1; j_call: TRBJ2-3; cdr3_aa: ASSLDRTDTQY
v_call: TRBV7-2; j_call: TRBJ1-1; cdr3_aa: ASSLFTGNTEAF
v_call: TRBV20-1; j_call: TRBJ2-1; cdr3_aa: SASRGPSDEQF